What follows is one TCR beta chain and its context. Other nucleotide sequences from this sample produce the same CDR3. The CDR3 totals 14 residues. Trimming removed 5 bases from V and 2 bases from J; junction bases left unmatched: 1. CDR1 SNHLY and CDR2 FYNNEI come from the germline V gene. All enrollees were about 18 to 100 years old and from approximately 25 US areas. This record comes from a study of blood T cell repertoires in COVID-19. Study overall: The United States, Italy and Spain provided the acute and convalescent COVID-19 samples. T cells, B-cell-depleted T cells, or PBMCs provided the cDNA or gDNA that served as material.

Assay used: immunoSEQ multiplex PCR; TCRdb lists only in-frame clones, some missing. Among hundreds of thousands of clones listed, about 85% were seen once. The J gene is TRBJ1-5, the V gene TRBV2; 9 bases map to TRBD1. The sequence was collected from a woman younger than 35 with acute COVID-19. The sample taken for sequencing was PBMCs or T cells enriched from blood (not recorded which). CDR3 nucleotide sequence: TGTGCCAGCAGTAGGACAGGGGGCAATCAGCCCCAGCATTTT. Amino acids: CASSRTGGNQPQHF.